The entry that follows covers one TCR beta chain sequence. The sample belongs to a study of T-cell reconstitution after alpha-beta-depleted transplantation in children. This sample's TCRbeta library carried unique molecular identifier barcodes. One entry per CDR3 protein, called by TCRdb with MiXCR from the PCR reads. The sample holds about 610,000 distinct CDR3 sequences, roughly a tenth seen once. Germline V gene sequence: CDR1 SEHNR, CDR2 FQNEAQ (reference sequence). J was trimmed by 2 bases and V by 5 bases; bases with no gene match: 6. The CDR3 runs 15 residues. Sequenced material: PBMCs from the stem cell graft donor, taken from the stem cell graft. This clonotype was obtained from a human donor who donated a stem cell graft to a child with acute myeloid leukemia. The chain combines TRBV7-9 with TRBJ2-3; 8 bases agree with TRBD2. The CDR3 bases are TGTGCCAGCAGCCCCTTGGGACTAGTCACAGATACGCAGTATTTT. Its translation is CASSPLGLVTDTQYF.